This TCR beta chain originates from a study of blood T cell repertoires in COVID-19 (dated by TCRdb to about 2020). Describing the broader study: Samples from collaborators originated in the United States, Italy and Spain and spanned both the acute and convalescent phases of COVID-19. The prospective study material was composed of cDNA or gDNA derived from T cells, B-cell-depleted T cells, or PBMCs. The dataset comprised deeply sampled blood TCRbeta repertoires from subjects exposed to, actively infected with, or recovered from COVID-19. The repertoires were released in a freely available public database meant as a resource for research on the immune response to SARS-CoV-2. Samples came from the ongoing ImmuneRACE study (first 160 participants) plus 1,254 subjects from 6 global collaborators. A de-identified subject ID, COVID-19 status, age in years and sex were almost always included in the sample metadata. Where available, HLA class I and class II types were taken from metadata supplied by the sample provider and were not determined by assay-based typing.

Sequences SGHVS (CDR1) and FQNEAQ (CDR2) are obtained from the germline V gene. V ends up 10 bases short and J 7 bases short, with an unmatched junction base count of 8. From the cysteine up to the phenylalanine, the CDR3 has a length of 14 residues. Only the CDR3 region is kept as DNA, spanning 42 bases read in frame from base 1. The immunoSEQ Assay, a bias-controlled multiplex PCR, was used to amplify TCRbeta CDR3 regions from genomic DNA. The authors' pipeline ran thus. The number of nucleated cells in each sample was estimated by amplification of reference gene primers within the assay. To quantify the absolute abundance of each unique TCRbeta CDR3 rearrangement, sequence reads were collapsed and filtered. For each sample, productive Simpson clonality was calculated as the square root of Simpson's diversity index across productive rearrangements. TCRdb carries this immuneACCESS record with in-frame sequences only. Its versions omit some clonotypes, under half of them owing to an unresolved V gene in the studies checked, with the rest unexplained. The V and J calls and the clone size are those of that table, but D and trimming were determined from the DNA. The sample records under 170,000 clones, 87% of which are singletons. In total, the top ten clones hold 3.5% to 5% of the sample.

Notes on this clone: The antigen it binds to is not known. Base qualities are not recorded, but no much larger clone differs from it by a single base.

Each collaborating institution followed its own protocols to collect whole blood in K2EDTA tubes. For TCRbeta analysis, collaborators shipped samples as frozen whole blood, isolated PBMCs, or DNA extracted from either of those sample types. Paper-wide results and their limitations: Clinical and demographic metadata were provided uncurated, with the amount varying by source and participant.

The sequence links TRBV7-8 to TRBJ2-2; the junction holds 11 bases that match TRBD2. The sequenced material came from peripheral blood. The sequence derives from a woman in her fifties or sixties with active or convalescent COVID-19. This receptor has the CDR3 CATIAGGHGGELFF. Here is the DNA: TGTGCCACTATAGCGGGGGGGCACGGCGGGGAGCTGTTTTTT.